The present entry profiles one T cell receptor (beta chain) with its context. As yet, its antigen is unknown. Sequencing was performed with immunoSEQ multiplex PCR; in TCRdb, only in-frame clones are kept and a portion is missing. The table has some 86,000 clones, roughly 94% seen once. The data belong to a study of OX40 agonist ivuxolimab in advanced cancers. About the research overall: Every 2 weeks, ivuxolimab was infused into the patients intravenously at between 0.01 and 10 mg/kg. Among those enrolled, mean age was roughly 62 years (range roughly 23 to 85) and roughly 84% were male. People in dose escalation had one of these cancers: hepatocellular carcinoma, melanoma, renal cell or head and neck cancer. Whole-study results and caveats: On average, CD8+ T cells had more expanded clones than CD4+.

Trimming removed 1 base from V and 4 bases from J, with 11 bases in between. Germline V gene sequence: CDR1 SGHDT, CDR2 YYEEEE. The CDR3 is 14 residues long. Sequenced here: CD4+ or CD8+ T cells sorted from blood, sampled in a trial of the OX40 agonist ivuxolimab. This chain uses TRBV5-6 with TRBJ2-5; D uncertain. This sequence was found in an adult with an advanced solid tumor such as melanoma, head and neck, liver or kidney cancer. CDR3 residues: CASSLSAATETQYF. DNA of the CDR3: TGTGCCAGCAGCTTGTCCGCCGCAACAGAGACCCAGTACTTC. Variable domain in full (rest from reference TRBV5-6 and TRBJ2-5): DAGVTQSPTHLIKTRGQQVTLRCSPKSGHDTVSWYQQALGQGPQFIFQYYEEEERQRGNFPDRFSGHQFPNYSSELNVNALLLGDSALYLCASSLSAATETQYFGPGTRLLVL.